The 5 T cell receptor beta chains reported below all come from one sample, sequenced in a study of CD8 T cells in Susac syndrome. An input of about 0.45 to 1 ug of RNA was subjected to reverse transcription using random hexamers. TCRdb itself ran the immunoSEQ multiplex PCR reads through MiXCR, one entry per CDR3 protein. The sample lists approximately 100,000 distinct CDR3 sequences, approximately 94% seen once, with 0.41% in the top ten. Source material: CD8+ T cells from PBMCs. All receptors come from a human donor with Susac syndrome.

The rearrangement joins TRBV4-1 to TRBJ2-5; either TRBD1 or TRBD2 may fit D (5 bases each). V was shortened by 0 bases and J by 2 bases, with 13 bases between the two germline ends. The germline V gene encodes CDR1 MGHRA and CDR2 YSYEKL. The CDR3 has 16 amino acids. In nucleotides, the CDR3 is TGCGCCAGCAGCCAAGAATCGGGGCCCGCGCAAGAGACCCAGTACTTC. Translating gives CASSQESGPAQETQYF.

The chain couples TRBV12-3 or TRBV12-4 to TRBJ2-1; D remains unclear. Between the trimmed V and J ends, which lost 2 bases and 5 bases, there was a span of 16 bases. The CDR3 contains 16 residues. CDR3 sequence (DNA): TGTGCCAGCAGTTTAAGACTCCGGCAGCCGGACAATGAGCAGTTCTTC. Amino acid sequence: CASSLRLRQPDNEQFF.

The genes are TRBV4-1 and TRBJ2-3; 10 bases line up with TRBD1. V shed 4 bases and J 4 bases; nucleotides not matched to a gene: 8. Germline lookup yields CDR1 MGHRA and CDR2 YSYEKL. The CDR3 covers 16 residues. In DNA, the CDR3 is TGCGCCAGCAGCCCGCCCGGGACAGGGGACGCAGATACGCAGTATTTT. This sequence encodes CASSPPGTGDADTQYF.

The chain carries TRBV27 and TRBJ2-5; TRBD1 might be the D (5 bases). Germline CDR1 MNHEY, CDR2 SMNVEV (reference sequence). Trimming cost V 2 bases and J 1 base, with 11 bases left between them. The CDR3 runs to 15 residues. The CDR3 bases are TGTGCCAGCAGTTTAGTGGCAGGGATCCAAGAGACCCAGTACTTC. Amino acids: CASSLVAGIQETQYF.

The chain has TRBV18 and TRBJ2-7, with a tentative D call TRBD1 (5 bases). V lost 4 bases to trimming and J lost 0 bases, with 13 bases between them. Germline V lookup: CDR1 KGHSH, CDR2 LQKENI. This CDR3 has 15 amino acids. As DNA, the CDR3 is TGTGCCAGCTCACTTCAGGGCTGGGACTCCTACGAGCAGTACTTC. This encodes CASSLQGWDSYEQYF.